The clone carrying this T cell receptor (beta chain) was observed a handful of times. Its matching antigen is unknown. The data originate from a study of identical twins. Findings and caveats of the study: Abundant beta clonotypes from cord blood bore fewer insertions; memory repertoires lacked this pattern.

There are 13 residues in the CDR3. Germline CDR1 is GTSNPN and CDR2 is SVGIG (reference sequence). Trimming at V came to 5 bases and at J to 6 bases, leaving 7 bases not matched to a gene. TCRdb fed the 5' RACE reads into MiXCR, producing one record per CDR3 protein. Found here are 400,000 to 500,000 distinct CDR3 sequences, roughly 18% of them singletons; the top ten hold 9% to 15%. This receptor was identified in a man aged 50 to 59 in good health. The chain recombines TRBV30 with TRBJ2-7, with 10 bases aligning to TRBD2. Source material: naive T cells sorted from blood. This chain's CDR3 is CAWGGTSAAEQYF. The DNA of the CDR3 is TGTGCCTGGGGTGGGACTAGCGCGGCCGAGCAGTACTTC.